This T cell receptor beta chain was captured in a study of CD8+ T cells in alopecia areata. The treatment denotes: oral pan-JAK inhibitor, 5-10 mg twice daily. Extraction of RNA preceded its reverse transcription into cDNA, which served as the sequencing template. Some clones are missing from TCRdb's copy, which holds only in-frame ones; the method was immunoSEQ multiplex PCR. Altogether some 150,000 clones are present, roughly 63% being singletons, with the ten largest covering roughly 17%. Germline loops: CDR1 GTSNPN, CDR2 SVGIG (reference sequence). The V segment lost 3 bases and the J segment 1 base; nucleotides outside the gene matches: 4. This CDR3 region has 15 residues.

The sample in question was CD4+ T cells sorted from blood, obtained at approximately week 61, from a patient treated with tofacitinib. This chain links TRBV30 with TRBJ2-3; 10 bases match TRBD1. This clonotype was sampled from a human donor with alopecia areata. Here the CDR3 reads CAWRMTGGRTDTQYF. The DNA of the CDR3 is TGTGCCTGGAGAATGACAGGGGGCCGCACAGATACGCAGTATTTT.